These 25 T cell receptor beta chains were sequenced from one sample in a study of CD8 T cells in Susac syndrome. The authors reverse transcribed 0.5 to 1 ug RNA with random hexamers. TCRdb called the immunoSEQ multiplex PCR reads again in MiXCR, with one record for every CDR3 protein. Of about 130,000 distinct CDR3 sequences listed, under 95% were seen once; the top ten hold around 0.22%. What was sequenced was CD8+ T cells from PBMCs. The receptors here all came from a human donor with multiple sclerosis.

The chain is built from TRBV9 and TRBJ2-1, with D maybe TRBD1 (5 bases). Germline V lookup: CDR1 SGDLS, CDR2 YYNGEE. V was trimmed by 0 bases and J by 6 bases, leaving 10 bases between them. The CDR3 runs 14 residues. The CDR3 DNA is TGTGCCAGCAGCGTAGTTAGGCAGGGCAATGAGCAGTTCTTC. Protein product: CASSVVRQGNEQFF.

The chain uses TRBV30 and TRBJ2-2, with D hard to call. Germline loops: CDR1 GTSNPN, CDR2 SVGIG (reference sequence). V was cut by 1 base and J by 7 bases, with 7 bases left in between. The CDR3 runs to 12 residues. DNA for the CDR3: TGTGCCTGGAGTGCCTCCAACGGGGAGCTGTTTTTT. This codes for CAWSASNGELFF.

The chain has TRBV4-1 and TRBJ2-1; no clear D. The CDR3 has 13 amino acids. Germline CDR1 MGHRA, CDR2 YSYEKL. Trimming took off 1 base at V and 10 bases at J, with 11 bases between the two ends. In DNA, the CDR3 is TGCGCCAGCAGCCAAGGTGTCGGATCGGAGCAGTTCTTC. It codes for CASSQGVGSEQFF.

This chain connects TRBV7-9 to TRBJ2-2; TRBD2 is a possible D gene (6 bases). Germline CDR1 and CDR2: SEHNR and FQNEAQ (reference sequence). The CDR3 is made up of 15 amino acids. V was trimmed by 7 bases and J by 0 bases, leaving 12 bases between them. The CDR3 nucleotides read TGTGCCAGCACCCAAGGGACTCCGAACACCGGGGAGCTGTTTTTT. Translated, it gives CASTQGTPNTGELFF.

This chain links TRBV12-3 or TRBV12-4 with TRBJ1-1, with a weak D call TRBD1 (6 bases). The CDR3 has 13 amino acids. V gave up 3 bases and J gave up 6 bases, with 11 bases separating them. CDR3 protein: CASSLRGIPEAFF. The CDR3 DNA is TGTGCCAGCAGTTTGAGGGGGATACCTGAAGCTTTCTTT.

This clonotype has a single count. This sequence joins TRBV27 and TRBJ2-7, with D perhaps TRBD1 (5 bases). The CDR3 is made up of 12 amino acids. V was shortened by 7 bases and J by 0 bases, with 7 bases between the two germline ends. Per the germline V gene, CDR1 is MNHEY and CDR2 is SMNVEV (reference sequence). The CDR3 here is CASKGPSYEQYF. The CDR3 coding sequence is TGTGCCAGCAAGGGGCCCTCCTACGAGCAGTACTTC.

V and J are TRBV27 and TRBJ2-1; D gene unclear. This CDR3 contains 14 residues. Trimming took off 7 bases at V and 9 bases at J, with 19 bases between the two ends. Germline V CDR1 and CDR2: MNHEY, SMNVEV (reference sequence). The chain's CDR3 is CASTIHFANPEQFF. The CDR3 DNA is TGTGCCAGCACCATACACTTCGCGAACCCTGAGCAGTTCTTC.

The chain combines TRBV13 with TRBJ2-2; 9 nucleotides line up with TRBD2. Germline assignment: CDR1 PRHDT and CDR2 FYEKMQ (reference sequence). This CDR3 spans 14 amino acids. Losses at the gene ends were 8 bases for V and 6 bases for J; bases not matched to a gene: 7. The CDR3, as DNA: TGTGCCAGCGCGGCGGGAGGGCCGGCCGGGGAGCTGTTTTTT. Protein sequence: CASAAGGPAGELFF. The full variable domain, its missing parts supplied by reference TRBV13 and TRBJ2-2, is AAGVIQSPRHLIKEKRETATLKCYPIPRHDTVYWYQQGPGQDPQFLISFYEKMQSDKGSIPDRFSAQQFSDYHSELNMSSLELGDSALYFCASAAGGPAGELFFGEGSRLTVL.

V and J are TRBV12-3 or TRBV12-4 and TRBJ2-1; D not certain. V lost 6 bases and J 3 bases, leaving 15 bases between the germline ends. The CDR3 is made up of 15 amino acids. CDR3 DNA sequence: TGTGCCAGCAGCCCCGAAGGGTTCGGCTACAATGAGCAGTTCTTC. This sequence encodes CASSPEGFGYNEQFF.

V and J are TRBV3-1 and TRBJ2-2, with a weak D call TRBD1 (5 bases). This CDR3 contains 16 residues. The germline CDR1 and CDR2 sequences are LGHDT and YNNKEL (reference sequence). Trimming left V 0 bases short and J 2 bases short, with 10 bases between. In DNA, the CDR3 is TGTGCCAGCAGCCAAGAGGGGCTTGTCAACACCGGGGAGCTGTTTTTT. This encodes CASSQEGLVNTGELFF.

The chain carries TRBV18 and TRBJ2-6; no clear D gene. Deletions cut 2 bases from V and 7 bases from J, with 9 bases between. Germline V gives CDR1 KGHSH, CDR2 LQKENI. The CDR3 is made up of 14 amino acids. The CDR3 bases are TGTGCCAGCTCACCATTGAAGTTAGCCAACGTCCTGACTTTC. Translated, it gives CASSPLKLANVLTF.

The chain is built from TRBV5-6 and TRBJ2-1, with TRBD2 as a possible D gene (5 bases). Germline CDR1 and CDR2: SGHDT and YYEEEE. The CDR3 sequence is 15 residues long. Trimming stripped 4 bases from V and 7 bases from J, with 18 bases between. The CDR3 DNA reads as TGTGCCAGCAGCCCGGTGATGGGAGAGGGTAATGAGCAGTTCTTC. Its translation: CASSPVMGEGNEQFF.

This chain joins TRBV4-3 and TRBJ2-1; 9 bases line up with TRBD1. CDR1 is LGHNA, CDR2 YSLEER, per germline. The V gene end was trimmed by 4 bases and the J gene end by 8 bases; junction bases not matched to a gene: 9. The CDR3 contains 15 residues. CDR3 DNA sequence: TGCGCCAGCAGCCCCTTGGACAGGGGAATCGATGAGCAGTTCTTC. It yields the protein CASSPLDRGIDEQFF.

The rearrangement links TRBV28 to TRBJ1-1; D gene ambiguous. Germline CDR1 reads MDHEN; CDR2 reads SYDVKM. Trimming removed 5 bases from V and 0 bases from J, with 10 bases in between. There are 14 residues in the CDR3. The CDR3 DNA reads as TGTGCCAGCAGTCCCTCCAGTATGAACACTGAAGCTTTCTTT. Protein product: CASSPSSMNTEAFF.

The chain employs TRBV12-3 or TRBV12-4 and TRBJ1-1, with D perhaps matching TRBD1 (6 bases). Between the trimmed V and J ends, which lost 7 bases and 7 bases, there was a span of 19 bases. This CDR3 contains 14 residues. CDR3: CASKLLGGADEAFF. The CDR3 DNA sequence: TGTGCCAGCAAACTTCTAGGGGGGGCTGATGAAGCTTTCTTT.

This rearrangement joins TRBV10-3 to TRBJ2-5; TRBD2 matches at 8 bases. After removal of 8 bases from V and 1 base from J, the junction contained 9 bases not matched to a gene. Germline V gives CDR1 ENHRY, CDR2 SYGVKD. There are 15 residues in the CDR3. CDR3 residues: CAIGRAGGGQETQYF. DNA of the CDR3: TGTGCCATCGGGAGGGCGGGAGGAGGCCAAGAGACCCAGTACTTC.

A remark on this clonotype: The junction does not match germline at one end; this may be a read error. This chain connects TRBV20-1 to TRBJ1-2; D may be TRBD1 (5 bases). Germline lookup yields CDR1 DFQATT and CDR2 SNEGSKA (reference sequence). There are 13 residues in the CDR3. CDR3 DNA: TGCAGTCCCTATGGGGCTTCGAACTATGGCTACGCCTTC. It yields the protein CSPYGASNYGYAF.

CDR3 DNA: TGTGCCAGCAGTTTAGCGGGAGCGGAGGAGCAGTACTTC. Protein product: CASSLAGAEEQYF. V is TRBV27 and J is TRBJ2-7, with 7 bases that match TRBD2. The CDR3 is 13 residues long. The V gene's germline CDR1 is MNHEY and CDR2 SMNVEV (reference sequence). The J segment lost 7 bases and the V segment lost 2 bases, leaving 5 bases of the junction unmatched.

This clonotype was observed a single time. V usage is TRBV29-1 and J usage is TRBJ2-1, with D unresolved. The CDR3 contains 12 residues. V shed 4 bases and J shed 9 bases, with 13 bases lying between them. From germline, CDR1 is SQVTM and CDR2 ANQGSEA. The CDR3 protein is CSVVGSWGEQFF. CDR3 nucleotide sequence: TGCAGCGTTGTAGGTAGCTGGGGTGAGCAGTTCTTC.

This chain joins TRBV28 and TRBJ2-7; 7 nucleotides agree with TRBD2. With V trimmed by 3 bases and J by 0 bases, 5 bases remained unmatched. CDR3 length: 15 residues. Per germline, CDR1 MDHEN and CDR2 SYDVKM. The chain's CDR3 is CASSFAGEASYEQYF. The CDR3 DNA is TGTGCCAGCAGTTTTGCGGGGGAAGCCTCCTACGAGCAGTACTTC.

The gene calls are TRBV27 and TRBJ2-5, with D possibly matching TRBD1 (6 bases). Germline values: CDR1 MNHEY, CDR2 SMNVEV (reference sequence). V lost 4 bases and J lost 3, with 12 bases in between. The CDR3 is made up of 14 amino acids. For the CDR3, the DNA is TGTGCCAGCAGTTCCGGGACAACCAAAGAGACCCAGTACTTC. Translation gives CASSSGTTKETQYF.

This chain connects TRBV20-1 to TRBJ2-7; D is perhaps TRBD1 or TRBD2 (9 bases each). The V gene lost 5 bases and the J gene lost 3 bases, with 29 bases spanning the gap. There are 18 residues in the CDR3. Germline V CDR1 and CDR2: DFQATT, SNEGSKA (reference sequence). As DNA, the CDR3 is TGCAGTGCTGGTCCCGGGACAGGGAGTGCGGGAGGGATCTACGAGCAGTACTTC. Translation: CSAGPGTGSAGGIYEQYF.

The chain carries TRBV29-1 and TRBJ2-2, with 8 bases identical to TRBD2. Germline V gene lookup returns CDR1 SQVTM and CDR2 ANQGSEA. The CDR3 spans 17 residues. With V trimmed by 1 base and J by 7 bases, 14 bases remained unmatched. The CDR3 protein is CSVEVTGIAGFGGELFF. DNA of the CDR3: TGCAGCGTTGAAGTTACGGGGATAGCGGGATTTGGCGGGGAGCTGTTTTTT.

The rearrangement uses TRBV7-9 and TRBJ2-3; weak D call: TRBD1 (6 bases). Trimming shortened V by 3 bases and J by 4 bases, and 23 bases separated the two germline ends. Looked up from germline, CDR1 is SEHNR and CDR2 is FQNEAQ (reference sequence). This CDR3 has 18 amino acids. This chain's CDR3 is CASSFLTPLRGSPDTQYF. CDR3 nucleotide sequence: TGTGCCAGCAGCTTTTTGACCCCCCTAAGGGGGAGCCCAGATACGCAGTATTTT.

This chain links TRBV5-6 with TRBJ1-1, with 9 bases lining up with TRBD1. Looked up from germline, CDR1 is SGHDT and CDR2 is YYEEEE. The V and J ends lost 3 bases and 4 bases, in that order; junction bases with no gene match: 10. There are 16 residues in the CDR3. The CDR3 DNA follows: TGTGCCAGCAGCTCTACAGGGGGCGGAGGTGGCACTGAAGCTTTCTTT. It specifies CASSSTGGGGGTEAFF.